These T cell receptor beta chains were read from a single sample in a study of shared clonotypes between healthy human individuals. The table came from immunoSEQ multiplex PCR; TCRdb's copy has only in-frame clones and leaves some out. The sample holds about a million clones, around 80% seen once. Sequences were obtained from memory CD4+ T cells sorted from blood. Receptor source: a man between 18 and 29 years old in good health. Each CDR3 is given with its conserved first and last residue. Fields, in order: clone size, J gene, D gene, V gene, CDR3 protein, CDR3 DNA. A D gene is named only where the DNA matches it firmly. Some rows mark clone size as missing; the rest say once, few, many or name a class of expanded clone.

few TRBJ2-7 - TRBV15 CATSRDGYEQYF TGTGCCACCAGCAGAGACGGGTACGAGCAGTACTTC
- TRBJ2-2 TRBD2 TRBV18 CASSPLAGPGTGELFF TGTGCCAGCTCACCCCTAGCGGGGCCTGGCACCGGGGAGCTGTTTTTT
- TRBJ2-5 - TRBV7-9 CASSSPRETQYF TGTGCCAGCAGCTCTCCGAGGGAGACCCAGTACTTC
- TRBJ1-6 TRBD1 TRBV5-6 CASSLEGGQGTNSPLHF TGTGCCAGCAGCTTGGAGGGGGGACAGGGCACAAATTCACCCCTCCACTTT
few TRBJ1-1 TRBD1 TRBV5-4 CASSPQGTGGEAFF TGTGCCAGCAGCCCCCAGGGGACAGGGGGCGAAGCTTTCTTT
- TRBJ2-2 - TRBV5-1 CASSLGLVNRGGELFF TGCGCCAGCAGCTTGGGACTAGTCAACAGGGGCGGGGAGCTGTTTTTT
many TRBJ1-1 - TRBV29-1 CSANRERGMWNTEAFF TGCAGCGCCAACAGGGAAAGAGGTATGTGGAACACTGAAGCTTTCTTT
many TRBJ1-1 - TRBV25-1 CASSEGRRNTEAFF TGTGCCAGCAGTGAAGGCAGGAGGAACACTGAAGCTTTCTTT
- TRBJ2-6 - TRBV28 CASSPGHSGANVLTF TGTGCCAGCAGCCCAGGCCACTCTGGGGCCAACGTCCTGACTTTC
many TRBJ2-7 - TRBV28 CASSPPRPSYEQYF TGTGCCAGCAGCCCACCCCGACCCTCCTACGAGCAGTACTTC
- TRBJ2-7 - TRBV5-5 CASSLGQMFYEQYF TGTGCCAGCAGCTTGGGACAGATGTTCTACGAGCAGTACTTC
- TRBJ2-1 - TRBV13 CASSFNKNEQFF TGTGCCAGCAGCTTTAATAAGAATGAGCAGTTCTTC
- TRBJ2-3 - TRBV7-9 CASTLGSVVDTQYF TGTGCCAGCACCCTCGGGAGTGTCGTGGATACGCAGTATTTT
once TRBJ2-1 - TRBV5-6 CASSTRRTADGLVQFF TGTGCCAGCAGCACTCGGCGGACAGCCGATGGCTTGGTGCAGTTCTTC
few TRBJ1-1 - TRBV7-8 CASSLDGGITGLITEAFF TGTGCCAGCAGCTTAGATGGGGGTATTACAGGGCTGATCACTGAAGCTTTCTTT
- TRBJ1-2 - TRBV13 CASSLTGTRTNYGYTF TGTGCCAGCAGCTTAACCGGGACACGTACTAACTATGGCTACACCTTC
- TRBJ2-2 TRBD2 TRBV7-9 CASSLVLTSGGTGELFF TGTGCCAGCAGCTTAGTCCTGACTAGCGGGGGGACCGGGGAGCTGTTTTTT
few TRBJ1-6 - TRBV6-1 CASSNREIGNSPLHF TGTGCCAGCAGCAACAGGGAGATAGGGAATTCACCCCTCCACTTT
- TRBJ1-2 TRBD1 TRBV25-1 CASSETGGYGYTF TGTGCCAGCAGTGAGACAGGGGGCTATGGCTACACCTTC
- TRBJ2-7 TRBD1 TRBV6-5 CASSRQQGAYEQYF TGTGCCAGCAGCCGACAACAGGGGGCCTACGAGCAGTACTTC
- TRBJ1-5 TRBD1 TRBV30 CAWSRRGLDQPQHF TGTGCCTGGAGTAGAAGGGGGCTGGATCAGCCCCAGCATTTT
- TRBJ2-7 TRBD1 TRBV6-1 CASITDRVPYEQYF TGTGCCAGCATTACGGACAGGGTCCCCTACGAGCAGTACTTC
once TRBJ2-2 - TRBV5-1 CASSFAGTKNTGELFF TGCGCCAGCAGCTTCGCCGGGACCAAGAACACCGGGGAGCTGTTTTTT
- TRBJ1-6 - TRBV18 CASLGDRNSPLHF TGTGCCAGCCTAGGGGATCGAAATTCACCCCTCCACTTT
- TRBJ2-7 - TRBV11-2 CASSRPGAGFYEQYF TGTGCCAGCAGTCGCCCCGGGGCGGGTTTCTACGAGCAGTACTTC
few TRBJ2-2 - TRBV7-9 CASSLDGGNTGELFF TGTGCCAGCAGCTTAGACGGGGGCAACACCGGGGAGCTGTTTTTT
- TRBJ1-1 - TRBV10-3 CAIGGAGTEAFF TGTGCCATCGGAGGGGCCGGCACTGAAGCTTTCTTT
- TRBJ2-7 TRBD2 TRBV5-6 CASSSPVGKMGLATYEQYF TGTGCCAGCAGTTCGCCTGTTGGGAAAATGGGACTAGCGACCTACGAGCAGTACTTC
- TRBJ1-5 - TRBV19 CASSEGWRQPQHF TGTGCCAGTAGTGAAGGGTGGAGGCAGCCCCAGCATTTT
- TRBJ2-2 TRBD2 TRBV5-4 CASGRASGRTGELFF TGTGCCAGCGGGAGGGCTAGCGGCCGGACCGGGGAGCTGTTTTTT
- TRBJ2-2 - TRBV11-2 CASSLKIALNTGELFF TGTGCCAGCAGCTTAAAGATTGCCTTGAACACCGGGGAGCTGTTTTTT
- TRBJ1-5 - TRBV6-5 CASSRQVYQPQHF TGTGCCAGCAGCCGACAAGTGTATCAGCCCCAGCATTTT
few TRBJ2-5 - TRBV28 CASRGAETQYF TGTGCCAGCCGGGGGGCTGAGACCCAGTACTTC
- TRBJ2-7 - TRBV5-1 CASSLRTNYEQYF TGCGCCAGCAGCTTACGGACAAACTACGAGCAGTACTTC
few TRBJ1-2 - TRBV12-5 CASGNTNYGYTF TGTGCTAGTGGTAACACTAACTATGGCTACACCTTC
- TRBJ1-6 - TRBV7-9 CASSLVGHLNYNSPLHF TGTGCCAGCAGCTTGGTGGGACACCTGAACTATAATTCACCCCTCCACTTT
once TRBJ2-5 TRBD1 TRBV10-3 CAIMQGARQETQYF TGTGCCATCATGCAGGGGGCGAGGCAAGAGACCCAGTACTTC
- TRBJ2-7 TRBD1 TRBV13 CASSPMGQISYEQYF TGTGCCAGCAGCCCCATGGGACAGATCTCCTACGAGCAGTACTTC
- TRBJ1-2 - TRBV11-2 CASSLDRSGYTF TGTGCCAGCAGCTTAGACCGTAGTGGCTACACCTTC
- TRBJ2-1 TRBD2 TRBV4-3 CASSHSKLAGTDNEQFF TGCGCCAGCAGCCACTCAAAACTAGCGGGCACAGACAATGAGCAGTTCTTC
- TRBJ1-1 TRBD1 TRBV11-2 CASSQGGNAFF TGTGCCAGCAGCCAGGGGGGAAACGCTTTCTTT
- TRBJ1-6 - TRBV5-1 CASRGGLDSPLHF TGCGCCAGCAGGGGGGGATTGGATTCACCCCTCCACTTT
- TRBJ1-1 TRBD1 TRBV18 CASSPDRTKEAFF TGTGCCAGCTCACCGGACAGGACTAAAGAAGCTTTCTTT